This record concerns one TCR beta chain sequence. What it binds is not known. These data originate in a study of a mutant IDH1 vaccine in newly diagnosed glioma. Assay: immunoSEQ multiplex PCR; the TCRdb copy retains only in-frame clones and omits some. The sample lists about 46,000 clones, 85% to 95% occurring once. Time point given: week 35, safety follow-up. In every dose of vaccine, 300 ug of mutant IDH1 20-mer peptide was given alongside topical imiquimod. Each astrocytoma in the donors was new, WHO grade 3 or 4, IDH1-mutant and ATRX-lost. The sequence was collected from a man over 45 with glioma. Sequenced material: PBMCs, taken from a glioma patient whose treatment included an IDH1 peptide vaccine.

The DNA of the CDR3 is TGTGCCAGCAGCTTGGCCTGGGGAGATACGCAGTATTTT. Translating gives CASSLAWGDTQYF. The chain joins TRBV5-4 to TRBJ2-3; D unclear. The CDR3 has 13 amino acids. V lost 0 bases and J 5 bases, leaving 7 bases between the germline ends. Germline-derived CDR1 and CDR2 are SGHNT and YYREEE (reference sequence).